The T cell receptor beta chain described here comes from a study of cytomegalovirus exposure and HLA in healthy donors. About the research overall: Previous work identified some 120 million unique TCR beta sequences from approximately 190 million T cells.

This clone was seen more than once but under ten times. No antigen is known for it. A much bigger clone sits one base away, suggesting this may be a read error. This CDR3 spans 16 amino acids. Germline V gene sequence: CDR1 SGHVS, CDR2 FQNEAQ. The V gene lost 2 bases and the J gene lost 0 bases, with 13 bases spanning the gap. Primers for the PCR totalled 60 Vbeta and 13 Jbeta. Sequencing was performed with immunoSEQ multiplex PCR; in TCRdb, only in-frame clones are kept and a portion is missing. The sample consists of 130,000 to 150,000 clones, around 79% of them appearing once. Study-level points and caveats: In a later analysis, specific HLA alleles were associated with 15,000 to 20,000 TCR beta sequences at a 0.05 false discovery rate. According to an earlier analysis, most TCR beta V segments yielded productive rearrangements about 87% or about 30% of the time. As a later analysis showed, a missense DCLRE1C variant was linked to trimming of TCR beta V- and J-genes.

Sequencing input: PBMCs. The clonotype originates from a man aged 40-50 years in good health and CMV-seropositive. This chain connects TRBV7-8 to TRBJ1-1; D gene unclear. The CDR3 nucleotides are TGTGCCAGCAGCTTAAAAGGCGGGCGGTTGAACACTGAAGCTTTCTTT. It specifies CASSLKGGRLNTEAFF.